This TCR beta chain was recorded in a study of identical twins. This CDR3 is 14 amino acids long. V was trimmed by 6 bases and J by 2 bases, leaving 12 bases between them. TCRdb independently ran MiXCR on the 5' RACE reads; one entry per CDR3 protein. The sample yields hundreds of thousands of distinct CDR3 sequences, less than 25% seen once. These records were also assigned to another study, of T cells expressing NK-cell markers.

Specimen: CD4+ T cells sorted from blood. The rearrangement links TRBV12-3 or TRBV12-4 to TRBJ2-3; a weak D match, TRBD2 (5 bases). The receptor was derived from a woman under 30 in good health. The CDR3 sequence is CASSPNRDTDTQYF. In nucleotides, the CDR3 is TGTGCCAGCAGCCCGAACCGGGACACAGATACGCAGTATTTT.